This entry features one TCR beta chain sequence. Its antigen remains unidentified. This entry belongs to a study of T cell repertoires in cytomegalovirus infection. Across the whole study: Public TCR beta signatures marked donors with CMV infection and the matching HLA.

Study-wide findings and caveats: HLA-C-restricted CMV-specific TCR beta clonotypes were dominant in the ex vivo response. Based on cumulative public TCR beta family frequency, carriers of CMV plus the relevant HLA were identified.

The CDR3 has 16 amino acids. Between the trimmed V and J ends, which lost 2 bases and 0 bases, there was a span of 11 bases. Germline V gene sequence: CDR1 MNHNY, CDR2 SVGAGI (reference sequence). TCRdb re-called the reads with MiXCR, one entry per CDR3 protein. The sample shows around 300,000 distinct CDR3 sequences, more than 8% of them seen only once. Material for sequencing was PBMCs. The V gene is TRBV6-6, the J gene TRBJ2-1, with D possibly being TRBD1 (6 bases). This receptor was taken from a human donor in good health (CMV status not recorded). Some clones in this sample may be carry-over from other donors' samples. The CDR3 here is CASSYDGQSSYNEQFF. The CDR3 nucleotides are TGTGCCAGCAGTTACGACGGACAGAGCTCCTACAATGAGCAGTTCTTC.